This record concerns one T cell receptor beta chain sequence. Per the study methods: Estimates of nucleated cell counts were drawn from the amplification of reference gene primers. The data were produced by immunoSEQ multiplex PCR, yet TCRdb's version contains in-frame clones alone and is incomplete. That table gives V, J and clone size, and the DNA gave D and trimming. The profile shows under 300,000 clones, 84% of them singletons. This record belongs to a study of blood T cell repertoires in COVID-19. The wider study: The United States, Italy and Spain supplied acute and convalescent COVID-19 samples. From T cells, B-cell-depleted T cells, or PBMCs came the material, which was cDNA or gDNA.

The CDR3 contains 13 residues. The V end was cut by 4 bases, the J end by 6 bases, with 13 bases between. From germline, CDR1 is LGHDT and CDR2 YNNKEL (reference sequence). V usage is TRBV3-1 (or the pseudogene TRBV3-2) and J usage is TRBJ2-7, with D maybe TRBD2 (5 bases). The sample was peripheral blood. The receptor's source is a woman in her forties who had recovered from COVID-19. Here the CDR3 reads CASSPTRFGEQYF. CDR3 in DNA: TGTGCCAGCAGCCCTACTAGGTTTGGCGAGCAGTACTTC.